The following is a T cell receptor (beta chain) sequence with its context. This clone has more than one count but fewer than ten. It has no known antigen specificity. No qualities accompany the bases; no much larger clone lies one base away. This sample is drawn from a study of vaccination effects on CD4 cells after COVID-19 (dated by TCRdb to between 2021 and 2024). Turning to the overall study: In the ViraFEST assay, PBMC were stimulated with viral peptide pools, and antigen-specific CD4+ T cell clonotypes were then identified by expansion using TCR sequencing. Post-vaccine samples across the study were collected a median of 72 days after the second dose, with a range of 14 to 241. Two million PBMC per well were cultured with approximately 10 ug/ml peptides in IMDM containing 5% human AB serum, approximately 9.1 IU/ml IL-2 and gentamicin. SARS-CoV-2 spike-specific CD4+ TCR repertoires were compared before and after mRNA vaccination in COVID-19 convalescent patients and in infection-naive vaccine recipients. The full study included around nine COVID-19 convalescent patients and several SARS-CoV-2-naive healthy vaccine recipients. Cultures from other donors in the study were sequenced with the Oncomine TCR Beta short-read assay on an Illumina iSeq 100. The paper's findings and limits, for the study overall: At late post-vaccination timepoints, both infection-induced and vaccine-induced clones showed marked clonal contraction, consistent with waning T cell responses. Limitations of the study were the small number of convalescent patients and the absence of early post-infection timepoints. Among healthy vaccine recipients, nearly all vaccine-induced clones were SARS-CoV-2 mono-reactive, and only 1 of 255 was cross-reactive with common cold coronaviruses.

Library preparation used the immunoSEQ multiplex PCR assay. DNA from the cultured, isolated CD4+ T cells was subjected to TCR beta CDR3 sequencing. The published analysis was carried out like this. Non-productive TCR sequences were removed and reads were trimmed to the CDR3 region, keeping CDR3s of at least 7 amino acids. The MANAFEST web app was used to identify antigen-specific clonotypes by comparing expansion in peptide wells with expansion in reference cultures. To count as positive, a clone had to show expansion at FDR<0.05 compared with the reference and with all other wells, an odds ratio above 5, and a frequency above 0.1% in two replicate wells. Clonotypes significantly expanded in SARS-CoV-2 spike wells and in at least one common cold coronavirus spike condition were defined as cross-reactive. Levenshtein distance calculated with the stringdist R package was used to assess CDR3 similarity, and unrooted trees were constructed with ape in R 3.6.1. Drawn from immuneACCESS, this table holds only the in-frame rearrangements with V and J called that TCRdb kept. Clones are partly lost; checked studies trace under half to an unresolved V gene and leave the rest unexplained. V and J calls and clone size are as listed in that table; D and trimming were resolved from the DNA. The sample table records 65,000 to 90,000 clones; roughly 75% of these occur just once. The ten largest make up approximately 2.4% of the sample.

After about 10 days of culture, CD4+ T cells were isolated with the EasySep CD4+ T cell isolation kit. Each participant got two doses of an mRNA SARS-CoV-2 vaccine, either BNT162b2 or mRNA-1273. The absence of prior SARS-CoV-2 infection in healthy vaccine recipients was confirmed by negative nucleocapsid antibodies before and after vaccination. Half of the culture medium was replaced with fresh IL-2-containing medium on days 3 and 7. Unless otherwise noted, each peptide stimulation condition was cultured in triplicate wells. Using Ficoll-Paque Plus gradient centrifugation, PBMC were separated from whole blood and then either used fresh or cryopreserved at -140C. The QIAamp micro DNA kit was used to extract genomic DNA from the cultured CD4+ T cells. The TCR was taken from a human donor who received a COVID-19 vaccine. The sequencing used CD4+ T cells from PBMCs cultured without peptide, collected after COVID-19 vaccination.

At the DNA level, the sequence is TGTGCCACCTCTTCTCCGGGAGGGAGCAATCAGCCCCAGCATTTT. Translated, it reads CATSSPGGSNQPQHF. The sequence joins TRBV28 to TRBJ1-5; no D gene can be assigned with confidence. V drops 10 bases and J drops 1 base, leaving 17 bases in between. The CDR3 runs 15 amino acids, cysteine and phenylalanine included. Only the CDR3 region is kept as DNA, spanning 45 bases read in frame from base 1. Reading the germline V gene gives CDR1 MDHEN and CDR2 SYDVKM.